This TCR beta chain derives from a study of blood T cell repertoires in COVID-19. Study-wide context: Samples taken during acute and convalescent COVID-19 were collected in the United States, Italy and Spain.

Produced via immunoSEQ multiplex PCR; TCRdb's table is partial and in-frame only. This table holds some 450,000 clones, 70% to 90% found once. Trimming left V 0 bases short and J 4 bases short, with 13 bases between. The germline CDR1 and CDR2 sequences are LNHDA and SQIVND (reference sequence). The CDR3 runs to 16 residues. This clone was recorded only once. Other DNA sequences from this sample encode an identical CDR3 as well. The sequence was collected from a man younger than 35 with COVID-19, enrolled during active disease. The sample taken for sequencing was peripheral blood. The rearrangement links TRBV19 to TRBJ2-1; maybe TRBD1 (6 bases). DNA for the CDR3: TGTGCCAGTAGTATAGATCTCGTACAGGGTTACAATGAGCAGTTCTTC. Its translation: CASSIDLVQGYNEQFF.